The TCR beta chain described here comes from a study of T cell responses to AZD1222 COVID-19 vaccine. CDR1 and CDR2 from the germline V gene are LNHDA and SQIVND (reference sequence). The CDR3 has 11 residues. V was trimmed by 6 bases and J by 2 bases, leaving 5 bases between them. The table lists this clone with a few counts. TCRdb's table, derived via immunoSEQ multiplex PCR, lists solely in-frame clones and lacks some. The repertoire holds fewer than 180,000 clones, with about 93% as singletons. The sample here was peripheral blood, taken on day 0 of AZD1222 vaccination. V gene TRBV19 combines with J gene TRBJ2-7, with D hard to call. This sequence originates from an adult in good health. DNA of the CDR3: TGTGCCAGTAGGGAGCCCTACGAGCAGTACGTC. This sequence encodes CASREPYEQYV.